One sample yielded the 15 T cell receptor beta chains listed below, sequenced in a study of monozygotic twins with inflammatory bowel disease. TCRdb re-called the 5' RACE reads and catalogs CDR3 proteins one per entry, DNA excluded. In all, the sample yields 400,000 or so distinct CDR3 sequences. Sequencing was carried out using blood. These receptor sequences come from a human donor with ulcerative colitis or Crohn's disease, or a healthy co-twin of an affected twin (not recorded which).

This sequence joins TRBV6-2 or TRBV6-3 and TRBJ2-5. Germline CDR1 MNHEY, CDR2 SVGEGT. The CDR3 length is 13 residues. The CDR3 spells CASSYYPRETQYF.

The V gene is TRBV7-2, the J gene TRBJ1-5. The length of the CDR3 is 13 residues. Germline values: CDR1 SGHTA, CDR2 FQGNSA. The CDR3 reads CASSFDPNQPQHF.

V usage is TRBV12-3 or TRBV12-4 and J usage is TRBJ1-2; TCRdb's D call, TRBD1, is unchecked because there is no DNA. CDR3 length: 12 residues. The CDR3 sequence: CASSLSVGGYTF.

The rearrangement links TRBV7-2 to TRBJ2-3; with no DNA, the TCRdb D assignment of TRBD1 cannot be verified. The length of the CDR3 is 16 residues. In germline, CDR1 is SGHTA, CDR2 FQGNSA. CDR3 residues: CASSLAYGGVSDTQYF.

The chain uses TRBV10-3 and TRBJ2-2; TCRdb indicates TRBD2, and absent DNA this call remains unverified. From germline, CDR1 is ENHRY and CDR2 SYGVKD. The CDR3 consists of 17 residues. CDR3 loop: CAIKNRTSGPNTGELFF.

V and J are TRBV7-2 and TRBJ1-1; TCRdb lists TRBD1, though no DNA is available to test this call. The germline gives CDR1 SGHTA, CDR2 FQGNSA. The CDR3 spans 13 residues. CDR3 protein: CASSLQGGPEAFF.

The rearrangement uses TRBV29-1 and TRBJ1-2; with no DNA, the TCRdb D assignment of TRBD1 cannot be verified. CDR1 SQVTM and CDR2 ANQGSEA come from the germline V gene. The CDR3 covers 13 residues. The CDR3 loop is CSVERQGTYGYTF.

The chain couples TRBV20-1 to TRBJ2-1; the TRBD1 assignment by TCRdb is unverifiable without DNA. This CDR3 is 15 amino acids long. CDR1 and CDR2 (germline): DFQATT, SNEGSKA (reference sequence). CDR3 in amino acids: CSAREGTGMYNEQFF.

The V and J genes are TRBV6-5 and TRBJ2-1. The CDR3 extends over 14 amino acids. Germline V lookup: CDR1 MNHEY, CDR2 SVGAGI. The CDR3 sequence is CASRYSGRTGEQFF.

The gene calls are TRBV5-1 and TRBJ1-1; TCRdb's D call of TRBD1 is untestable without DNA. This CDR3 contains 15 residues. Germline V gives CDR1 SGHRS, CDR2 YFSETQ. CDR3 sequence: CASSRTTGSNTEAFF.

The V and J genes are TRBV11-1 and TRBJ2-4; absent DNA, TCRdb's TRBD1 call cannot be checked. Germline assignment: CDR1 SGHAT and CDR2 FQDESV (reference sequence). The CDR3 length is 18 residues. CDR3 amino acids: CASSTGTGTIDAKNIQYF.

The CDR3 reads CASSPVGQGAFSGANVLTF. The chain carries TRBV9 and TRBJ2-6; TCRdb proposes TRBD1, but this gene call is untestable without DNA. Germline CDR1 is SGDLS and CDR2 is YYNGEE. The length of the CDR3 is 19 residues.

V usage is TRBV30 and J usage is TRBJ1-4. The CDR3 consists of 14 residues. Germline loops: CDR1 GTSNPN, CDR2 SVGIG (reference sequence). The CDR3 loop is CAWDRPSTNEKLFF.

V and J are TRBV4-3 and TRBJ2-5; TCRdb outputs TRBD2, but without DNA this stays unchecked. CDR1 is LGHNA and CDR2 is YSLEER in the germline V gene. CDR3 size: 16 residues. CDR3 protein: CASSQFIAGGGETQYF.

J is TRBJ2-2 and V is TRBV4-2; the D gene TCRdb calls, TRBD1, cannot be checked with no DNA. The CDR3 has 16 residues. Germline V gene lookup returns CDR1 LGHNA and CDR2 YNFKEQ. The CDR3 here is CASSQEGRGVDGELFF.